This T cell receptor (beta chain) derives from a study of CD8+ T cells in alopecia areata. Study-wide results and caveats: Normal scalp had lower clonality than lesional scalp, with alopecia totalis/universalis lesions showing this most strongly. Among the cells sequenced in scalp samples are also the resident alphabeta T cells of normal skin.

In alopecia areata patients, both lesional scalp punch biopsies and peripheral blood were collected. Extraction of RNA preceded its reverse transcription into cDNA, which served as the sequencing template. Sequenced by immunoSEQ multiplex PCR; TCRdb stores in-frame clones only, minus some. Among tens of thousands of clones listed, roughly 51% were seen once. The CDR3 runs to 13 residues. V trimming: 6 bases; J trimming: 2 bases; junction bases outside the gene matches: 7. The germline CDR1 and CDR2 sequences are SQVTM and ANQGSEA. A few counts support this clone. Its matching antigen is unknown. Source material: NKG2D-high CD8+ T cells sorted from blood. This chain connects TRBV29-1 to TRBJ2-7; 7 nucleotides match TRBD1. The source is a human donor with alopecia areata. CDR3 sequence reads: CSVVTGFPYEQYF. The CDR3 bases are TGCAGCGTGGTGACAGGGTTCCCCTACGAGCAGTACTTC.